This T cell receptor beta chain emerged from a study of regulatory T cells in long-lasting Graves disease (dated by TCRdb to the early 2020s). Notes on the research overall: Persistent Graves' disease meant more than 5 years of antithyroid drug treatment with TSH receptor autoantibodies that stayed positive. This study used TCR sequencing and RNA sequencing of peripheral blood to compare persistent Graves' disease patients against newly diagnosed Graves' disease patients. The study took place in China and was registered as a clinical trial. A total of roughly 33 samples were covered by TCR sequencing, comprising approximately 13 persistent and approximately 20 newly diagnosed Graves' disease patients. On average, persistent Graves' disease patients in the clinical cohort had been on antithyroid drugs for around ten years.

The table lists this clonotype with many counts. No antigen is known for it. Base qualities are missing; no much larger clone stands one base away. The library was generated by multiplex PCR. The sequencer was an Illumina HiSeq 4000. iRepertoire HTBI primers and Arm-PCR amplification of CDR3 regions were used to construct TCR beta libraries. Before sequencing, the PCR products underwent gel purification. In the original analysis: Gene usage analysis of CDR3 amino acid clonotypes relied on the roughly 58 TRBV and 13 to 15 TRBJ segments identified across samples. COPE and FqMerger were used to merge filtered high-quality paired reads into contigs. BLAST was used to align contigs to the IMGT TRBV, TRBD and TRBJ reference genes, and CDR3 was defined following IMGT. Any clonotype with a frequency above 0.1% was classified as a highly expanded clone. Repertoire diversity was measured by Shannon entropy, and V-J evenness by the Gini coefficient. A clonotype was considered public if more than one individual shared it. TCRdb reprocessing: public reads trimmed at Q25 with fastp, clones called with MiXCR, in-frame beta chains kept. Each CDR3 protein appears once, grouped with its most common genes and DNA. TCRdb's processing, not the study's, gives the V and J calls here. The sample data list 350,000 to 450,000 distinct CDR3 sequences, and more than 20% of these were observed just once. The ten largest account for around 21% of the sample.

The germline V gene (reference sequence) supplies CDR1 DFQATT and CDR2 SNEGSKA. The CDR3 measures 12 amino acids from cysteine to phenylalanine. Of all the DNA, just the CDR3 is kept, 36 bases in frame from base 1. Cut back by 2 bases and 4 bases, the V and J ends lie 9 bases apart. Overall results and qualifications from the work: Compared with newly diagnosed patients, patients with persistent Graves' disease had lower TCR Shannon entropy and fewer highly expanded clones, which suggests clonal expansion. Patients with persistent disease shared more public clonotypes (under 3,000) than newly diagnosed patients did (approximately 970). TRBV28, TRBJ1-2 and TRBJ2-5 were preferentially used in persistent disease, while TRBV20-1 and TRBJ2-1 were favored in newly diagnosed disease. Because the primary lesion, thyroid tissue, could not be accessed, the study looked at peripheral blood alone. The small sample size was acknowledged by the authors as a limitation that may reduce accuracy. Only the TCR beta chain was sequenced and analyzed.

The time point label, as the study defines it: persistent/refractory GD, antithyroid drugs over 5 years with positive TRAb. RNA was extracted from PBMCs in TRIzol for both TCR sequencing and RNA sequencing. Graves' disease was diagnosed according to American Thyroid Association guidelines. Patients for the study were recruited at an endocrinology department in Xi'an, China. From each patient, around 8.3 milliliters of peripheral blood was collected into an EDTA anticoagulant tube. Ficoll Paque Plus density gradient separation was used to isolate PBMCs, and no additional T cell sorting was done. An Agilent 2100 Bioanalyzer and agarose gel were used to assess RNA quality, and a NanoDrop 2000 was used to measure RNA concentration.

This TCR came from a female donor with Graves disease. This sample comprised peripheral blood mononuclear cells (PBMCs), obtained when the disease was refractory, from a patient treated with antithyroid drugs. The rearranged chain carries TRBV20-1 and TRBJ2-7, with TRBD2 perhaps the D gene, on 6 matching bases. The CDR3 here reads CSARMAGYEQYF. The DNA sequence reads TGCAGTGCTAGAATGGCGGGATACGAGCAGTACTTC.